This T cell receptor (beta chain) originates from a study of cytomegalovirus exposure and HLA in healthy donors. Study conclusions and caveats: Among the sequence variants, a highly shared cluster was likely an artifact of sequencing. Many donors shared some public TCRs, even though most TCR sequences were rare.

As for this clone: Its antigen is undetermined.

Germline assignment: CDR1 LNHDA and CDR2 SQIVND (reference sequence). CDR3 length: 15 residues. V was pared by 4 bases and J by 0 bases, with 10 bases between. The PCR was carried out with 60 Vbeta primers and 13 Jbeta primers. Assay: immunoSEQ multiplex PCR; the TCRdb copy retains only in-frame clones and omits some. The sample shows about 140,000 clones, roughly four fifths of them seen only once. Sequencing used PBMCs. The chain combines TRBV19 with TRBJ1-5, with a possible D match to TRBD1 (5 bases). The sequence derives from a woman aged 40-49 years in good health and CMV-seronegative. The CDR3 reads CASSTYRYSNQPQHF. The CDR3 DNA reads TGTGCCAGTAGTACCTACAGGTATAGCAATCAGCCCCAGCATTTT.